This T cell receptor beta chain was found in a study of post-analysis software for immune sequencing data. Whole-study findings and limits: Comparison of patients with controls showed about 5 TRBV segments more frequent in patients, TRBV5-6, TRBV5-1 and TRBV20-1 among them.

Every TCR beta cDNA library bore unique molecular identifiers. TCRdb passed the PCR reads through MiXCR, listing each CDR3 protein once. The sample yields fewer than 850,000 distinct CDR3 sequences, about 43% seen once. Germline V gene sequence: CDR1 MDHEN, CDR2 SYDVKM. The CDR3 is made up of 10 amino acids. For this clonotype: Antigen specificity is unknown. An end of the junction does not agree with germline; a read error may underlie this.

This receptor was taken from a girl between 5 and 17 years old with multiple sclerosis. This sequence joins TRBV28 and TRBJ2-7; D is uncertain. Sequenced sample: blood. Here the CDR3 DNA reads TGTGTCAGCAGTGGGCACGAGCAGTACTTC. Protein product: CVSSGHEQYF.